Listed here are 23 T cell receptor beta chains from one sample, sequenced in a study of T cell responses to AZD1222 COVID-19 vaccine. Method: immunoSEQ multiplex PCR; TCRdb's copy keeps in-frame clones and lacks some. In the table there are about 130,000 clones, around 92% of which are singletons. The sample in question was peripheral blood, obtained 28 days after the second AZD1222 dose. These receptors were taken from an adult who received the AZD1222 COVID-19 vaccine.

This chain joins TRBV29-1 and TRBJ2-3, with 7 bases aligning to TRBD1. Germline lookup yields CDR1 SQVTM and CDR2 ANQGSEA. The CDR3 loop spans 13 amino acids. The V and J ends lost 4 bases and 2 bases, in that order; junction bases with no gene match: 3. The CDR3 here is CSVAQGVTDTQYF. CDR3 DNA sequence: TGCAGCGTTGCCCAGGGGGTCACAGATACGCAGTATTTT.

CDR3 DNA sequence: TGCAGCGTTGACGGACAGGGGTATGGCTACACCTTC. This encodes CSVDGQGYGYTF. This chain uses TRBV29-1 with TRBJ1-2, with TRBD1 matching over 9 bases. The CDR3 spans 12 residues. Per the germline V gene, CDR1 is SQVTM and CDR2 is ANQGSEA. V lost 3 bases, J lost 5 bases, and 1 base stayed unmatched.

The sample holds one count of this clone. This chain connects TRBV11-2 to TRBJ2-3; 9 bases are shared with TRBD1. Per germline, CDR1 SGHAT and CDR2 FQNNGV. The CDR3 extends over 17 amino acids. After removal of 5 bases from V and 2 bases from J, the junction contained 11 bases not matched to a gene. Here the CDR3 reads CASSDRGTVPYTDTQYF. The CDR3 DNA is TGTGCCAGCAGCGACAGGGGGACTGTTCCTTACACAGATACGCAGTATTTT.

Written as DNA, the CDR3 is TGTGCCAGCAGCATGGTGGGCGGGAGGGCCAACGGGGAGCTGTTTTTT. It yields the protein CASSMVGGRANGELFF. V and J are TRBV7-8 and TRBJ2-2; 9 bases line up with TRBD2. After removal of 5 bases from V and 7 bases from J, the junction contained 11 bases not matched to a gene. The CDR3 is made up of 16 amino acids. CDR1 and CDR2 from the germline V gene are SGHVS and FQNEAQ.

The J gene is TRBJ2-7, the V gene TRBV9; 8 bases align to TRBD1. From germline, CDR1 is SGDLS and CDR2 YYNGEE. The CDR3 is made up of 14 amino acids. The J segment lost 3 bases and the V segment lost 3 bases, leaving 5 bases of the junction unmatched. CDR3 region: CASSARDRNYEQYF. Written as DNA, the CDR3 is TGTGCCAGCAGCGCCCGGGACAGGAACTACGAGCAGTACTTC.

This chain links TRBV18 with TRBJ1-6; no reliable D call. The length of the CDR3 is 16 residues. Germline V CDR1 and CDR2: KGHSH, LQKENI. Trimming cost V 2 bases and J 13 bases, with 21 bases left between them. CDR3: CASSPVASTPSYPLHF. DNA for the CDR3: TGTGCCAGCTCACCAGTTGCCAGCACCCCCTCTTATCCCCTCCACTTT.

The J gene is TRBJ2-5, the V gene TRBV30, with 9 bases fitting TRBD1. The V gene end was trimmed by 8 bases and the J gene end by 2 bases; junction bases not matched to a gene: 6. Germline CDR1 is GTSNPN and CDR2 is SVGIG (reference sequence). CDR3 length equals 13 residues. The CDR3 reads CALSGQGQETQYF. Written as DNA, the CDR3 is TGTGCCCTCTCGGGACAGGGTCAAGAGACCCAGTACTTC.

The chain links TRBV7-2 to TRBJ1-3, with 7 bases matching TRBD1. The V gene end was trimmed by 5 bases and the J gene end by 0 bases; junction bases not matched to a gene: 1. Germline V gene data show CDR1 as SGHTA and CDR2 as FQGNSA. This CDR3 comprises 14 residues. In DNA form, the CDR3 reads TGTGCCAGCAGCCCAGGGGGCTCTGGAAACACCATATATTTT. Protein: CASSPGGSGNTIYF.

The rearrangement uses TRBV28 and TRBJ1-3; perhaps TRBD1 as D (6 bases). This CDR3 has 15 amino acids. V lost 7 bases to trimming and J lost 3 bases, with 16 bases between them. CDR1 and CDR2 (germline): MDHEN, SYDVKM. DNA for the CDR3: TGTGCCAGCATTTCGGGGGGCTTCTTTGGAAACACCATATATTTT. This codes for CASISGGFFGNTIYF.

The chain uses TRBV7-2 and TRBJ1-2, with 9 bases matching TRBD1. The germline CDR1 and CDR2 sequences are SGHTA and FQGNSA. The CDR3 has 14 residues. J lost 3 bases, V lost 4 bases, and 3 bases had no gene match. The DNA for the CDR3 is TGTGCCAGCAGCTCGGACAGGGGATACTATGGCTACACCTTC. It specifies CASSSDRGYYGYTF. The full variable domain, in which reference TRBV7-2 and TRBJ1-2 provide the parts outside the CDR3, is GAGVSQSPSNKVTEKGKDVELRCDPISGHTALYWYRQSLGQGLEFLIYFQGNSAPDKSGLPSDRFSAERTGGSVSTLTIQRTQQEDSAVYLCASSSDRGYYGYTFGSGTRLTVV.

V usage is TRBV5-1 and J usage is TRBJ2-5; 10 bases fit TRBD1. The CDR3 consists of 16 residues. Per germline, CDR1 SGHRS and CDR2 YFSETQ. Trimming took 0 bases from V and 4 from J; bases not matched to a gene: 6. Written as DNA, the CDR3 is TGCGCCAGCAGCTTGGAAAGGACAGGGGGGGCAGAGACCCAGTACTTC. It translates to CASSLERTGGAETQYF.

The chain links TRBV28 to TRBJ2-7; TRBD1 agrees at 11 bases. CDR1 is MDHEN and CDR2 is SYDVKM in the germline V gene. V gave up 5 bases and J gave up 2 bases; unmatched junction bases: 5. CDR3 size: 15 residues. CDR3 sequence: CASSIEGQGAYEQYF. CDR3 DNA: TGTGCCAGCAGTATAGAGGGACAGGGGGCCTACGAGCAGTACTTC.

This chain connects TRBV28 to TRBJ2-7, with TRBD2 matching 9 bases. CDR3 length: 14 amino acids. The germline CDR1 and CDR2 sequences are MDHEN and SYDVKM. Trimming cost V 1 base and J 6 bases; bases outside gene matches: 4. The CDR3 DNA sequence: TGTGCCAGCAGTTTATTGATGCGGGGGGGCGAGCAGTACTTC. Amino acids: CASSLLMRGGEQYF.

This chain links TRBV5-4 with TRBJ1-4; 7 bases align to TRBD1. Germline V gene lookup returns CDR1 SGHNT and CDR2 YYREEE (reference sequence). The CDR3 has 14 residues. Trimming removed 1 base from V and 8 bases from J; junction bases left unmatched: 5. The CDR3 sequence: CASSLRGGGEKLFF. DNA of the CDR3: TGTGCCAGCAGCTTGAGAGGGGGCGGCGAAAAACTGTTTTTT. The entire variable domain, with the rest obtained from reference TRBV5-4 and TRBJ1-4, is as follows: ETGVTQSPTHLIKTRGQQVTLRCSSQSGHNTVSWYQQALGQGPQFIFQYYREEENGRGNFPPRFSGLQFPNYSSELNVNALELDDSALYLCASSLRGGGEKLFFGSGTQLSVL.

The chain carries TRBV5-1 and TRBJ1-4; 7 bases fit TRBD1. CDR1 and CDR2 (germline): SGHRS, YFSETQ. The length of the CDR3 is 15 residues. V gave up 2 bases and J gave up 7 bases; unmatched junction bases: 8. As DNA, the CDR3 is TGCGCCAGCAGCTTCTCAACAGGGGCAGGTGAAAAACTGTTTTTT. Its translation: CASSFSTGAGEKLFF.

The CDR3 nucleotides are TGTGCCAGCAGCCGACCCAGTAGGGGGCTCGATGAGCAGTTCTTC. This sequence encodes CASSRPSRGLDEQFF. The gene calls are TRBV7-6 and TRBJ2-1, with 7 nucleotides matching TRBD1. This CDR3 has 15 residues. CDR1 is SGHVS and CDR2 is FNYEAQ in the germline V gene. The J segment lost 8 bases and the V segment lost 5 bases, leaving 12 bases of the junction unmatched.

V is TRBV18 and J is TRBJ1-4; D unclear. V was clipped by 0 bases and J by 4 bases, with 15 bases between them. The CDR3 spans 17 residues. Germline V CDR1 and CDR2: KGHSH, LQKENI. The CDR3 bases are TGTGCCAGCTCACCACCGGGCAGCCAAAGCGGTAATGAAAAACTGTTTTTT. This encodes CASSPPGSQSGNEKLFF.

The chain uses TRBV27 and TRBJ2-2, with unresolved D. The CDR3 has 14 amino acids. The V end lost 0 bases, the J end lost 3 bases, and 5 bases lay between the germline ends. Germline V gene lookup returns CDR1 MNHEY and CDR2 SMNVEV (reference sequence). This chain's CDR3 is CASSLSKDTGELFF. In DNA form, the CDR3 reads TGTGCCAGCAGTTTATCGAAGGACACCGGGGAGCTGTTTTTT.

The J gene is TRBJ2-2, the V gene TRBV7-9, with 7 bases aligning to TRBD1. The length of the CDR3 is 16 residues. With 5 bases clipped from V and 0 bases from J, the junction kept 6 bases outside the gene matches. Germline V gene sequence: CDR1 SEHNR, CDR2 FQNEAQ (reference sequence). The CDR3 bases are TGTGCCAGCAGCCCTGCGCAGGGGGCGAACACCGGGGAGCTGTTTTTT. It specifies CASSPAQGANTGELFF.

This clone was observed a single time. This chain uses TRBV9 with TRBJ1-6; D gene ambiguous. Germline CDR1 reads SGDLS; CDR2 reads YYNGEE. The V and J ends lost 4 bases and 4 bases respectively, with 21 bases between them. The CDR3 runs 18 residues. The CDR3 DNA reads TGTGCCAGCAGCCTCAGAGGTTCCAGCTCTCCTTATAATTCACCCCTCCACTTT. This encodes CASSLRGSSSPYNSPLHF.

There are a few counts of this clone. The gene calls are TRBV28 and TRBJ2-7; no clear D gene. Trimming left V 3 bases short and J 3 bases short, with 12 bases between. Germline V lookup: CDR1 MDHEN, CDR2 SYDVKM. CDR3 length: 14 residues. DNA for the CDR3: TGTGCCAGCAGTTTTAGGGCCACCAACTACGAGCAGTACTTC. Its translation: CASSFRATNYEQYF.

The chain carries TRBV6-2 or TRBV6-3 and TRBJ1-2; 7 bases fit TRBD1. The CDR3 consists of 15 residues. With 5 bases clipped from V and 4 bases from J, the junction kept 10 bases outside the gene matches. The germline CDR1 and CDR2 sequences are MNHEY and SVGEGT. The CDR3 nucleotides read TGTGCCAGCAGTGACCGACAGGGCGGCTTCTATGGCTACACCTTC. It encodes CASSDRQGGFYGYTF.

The rearrangement uses TRBV28 and TRBJ2-1, with 15 bases matching TRBD2. The germline gives CDR1 MDHEN, CDR2 SYDVKM. The length of the CDR3 is 16 residues. J gave up 8 bases and V 5 bases, and 7 bases lay outside the gene matches. The CDR3 is CASSPGGLAGGYEQFF. Written as DNA, the CDR3 is TGTGCCAGCAGTCCGGGGGGACTAGCGGGAGGATATGAGCAGTTCTTC.